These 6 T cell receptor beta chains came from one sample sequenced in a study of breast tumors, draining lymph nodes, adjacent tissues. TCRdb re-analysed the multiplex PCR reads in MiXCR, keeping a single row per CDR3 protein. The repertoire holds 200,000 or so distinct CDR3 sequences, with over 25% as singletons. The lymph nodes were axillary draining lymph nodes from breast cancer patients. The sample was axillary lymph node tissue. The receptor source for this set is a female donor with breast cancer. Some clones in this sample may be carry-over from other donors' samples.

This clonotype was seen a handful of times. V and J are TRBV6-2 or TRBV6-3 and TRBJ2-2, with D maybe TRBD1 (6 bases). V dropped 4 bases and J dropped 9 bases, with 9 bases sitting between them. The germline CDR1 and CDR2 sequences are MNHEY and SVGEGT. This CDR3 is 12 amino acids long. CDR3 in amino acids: CASSLQGRELFF. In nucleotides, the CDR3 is TGTGCCAGCAGTTTACAGGGCCGGGAGCTGTTTTTT.

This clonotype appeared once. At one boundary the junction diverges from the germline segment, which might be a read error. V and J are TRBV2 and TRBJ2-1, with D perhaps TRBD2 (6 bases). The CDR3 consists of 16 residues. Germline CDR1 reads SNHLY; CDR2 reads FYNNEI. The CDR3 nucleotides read TGTGCCGGCAGTGAAGCGCCGGGAGCAAGGTACAATGAGCAGTTCTTC. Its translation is CAGSEAPGARYNEQFF. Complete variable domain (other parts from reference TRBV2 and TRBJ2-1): EPEVTQTPSHQVTQMGQEVILRCVPISNHLYFYWYRQILGQKVEFLVSFYNNEISEKSEIFDDQFSVERPDGSNFTLKIRSTKLEDSAMYFCAGSEAPGARYNEQFFGPGTRLTVL.

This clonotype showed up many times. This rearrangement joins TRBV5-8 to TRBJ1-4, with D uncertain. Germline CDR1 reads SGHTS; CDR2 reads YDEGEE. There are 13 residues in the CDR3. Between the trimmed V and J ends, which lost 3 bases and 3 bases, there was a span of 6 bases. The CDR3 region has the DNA TGTGCCAGCAGCTCGGAGGCTAATGAAAAACTGTTTTTT. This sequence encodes CASSSEANEKLFF.

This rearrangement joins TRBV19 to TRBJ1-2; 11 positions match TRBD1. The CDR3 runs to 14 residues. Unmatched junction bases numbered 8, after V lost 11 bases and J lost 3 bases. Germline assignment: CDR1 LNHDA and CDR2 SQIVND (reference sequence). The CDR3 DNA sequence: TGTGCCTTGGACAGGGGGCGGCTCGACTATGGCTACACCTTC. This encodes CALDRGRLDYGYTF.

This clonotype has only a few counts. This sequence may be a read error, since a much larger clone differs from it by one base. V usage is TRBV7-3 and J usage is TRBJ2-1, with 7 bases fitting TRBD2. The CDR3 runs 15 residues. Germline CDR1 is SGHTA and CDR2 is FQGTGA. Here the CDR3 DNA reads TGTGCCAGCAGCTTATTGGGAGGGCAGATCAATGAGCAGCTCTTC. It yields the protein CASSLLGGQINEQLF. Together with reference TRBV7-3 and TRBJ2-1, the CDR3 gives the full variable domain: GAGVSQTPSNKVTEKGKYVELRCDPISGHTALYWYRQSLGQGPEFLIYFQGTGAADDSGLPNDRFFAVRPEGSVSTLKIQRTERGDSAVYLCASSLLGGQINEQLFGPGTRLTVL.

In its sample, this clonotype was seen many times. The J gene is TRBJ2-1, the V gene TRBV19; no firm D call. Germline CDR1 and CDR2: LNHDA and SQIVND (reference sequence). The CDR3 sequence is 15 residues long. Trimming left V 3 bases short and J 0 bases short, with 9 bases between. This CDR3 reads CASSITVISYNEQFF. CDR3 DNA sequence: TGTGCCAGTAGTATCACAGTCATCTCCTACAATGAGCAGTTCTTC.